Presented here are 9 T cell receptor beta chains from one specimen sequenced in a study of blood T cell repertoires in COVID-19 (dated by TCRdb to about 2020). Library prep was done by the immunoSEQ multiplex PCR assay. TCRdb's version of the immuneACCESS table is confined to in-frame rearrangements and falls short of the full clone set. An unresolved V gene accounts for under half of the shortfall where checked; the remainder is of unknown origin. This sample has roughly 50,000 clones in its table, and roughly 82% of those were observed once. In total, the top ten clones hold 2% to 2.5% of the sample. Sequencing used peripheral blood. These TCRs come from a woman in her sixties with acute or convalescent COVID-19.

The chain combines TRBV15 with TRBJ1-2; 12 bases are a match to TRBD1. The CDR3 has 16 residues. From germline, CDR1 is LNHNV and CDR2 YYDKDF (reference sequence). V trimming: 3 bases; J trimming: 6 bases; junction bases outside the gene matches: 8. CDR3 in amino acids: CATSRAGTGGANGYTF. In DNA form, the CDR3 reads TGTGCCACCAGCAGGGCCGGGACAGGGGGCGCAAATGGCTACACCTTC.

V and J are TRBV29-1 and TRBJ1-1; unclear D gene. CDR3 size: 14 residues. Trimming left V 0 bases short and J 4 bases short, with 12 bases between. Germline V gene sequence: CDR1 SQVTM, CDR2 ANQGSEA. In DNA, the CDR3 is TGCAGCGTTGAAGAGCGGGTCAGGACCACTGAAGCTTTCTTT. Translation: CSVEERVRTTEAFF. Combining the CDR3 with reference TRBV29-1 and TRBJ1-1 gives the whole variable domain SAVISQKPSRDICQRGTSLTIQCQVDSQVTMMFWYRQQPGQSLTLIATANQGSEATYESGFVIDKFPISRPNLTFSTLTVSNMSPEDSSIYLCSVEERVRTTEAFFGQGTRLTVV.

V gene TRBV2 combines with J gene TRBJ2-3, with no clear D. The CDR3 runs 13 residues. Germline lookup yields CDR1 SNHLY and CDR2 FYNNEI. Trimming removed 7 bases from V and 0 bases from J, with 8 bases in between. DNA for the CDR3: TGTGCCAGCATGCCAACTAGCACAGATACGCAGTATTTT. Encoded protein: CASMPTSTDTQYF.

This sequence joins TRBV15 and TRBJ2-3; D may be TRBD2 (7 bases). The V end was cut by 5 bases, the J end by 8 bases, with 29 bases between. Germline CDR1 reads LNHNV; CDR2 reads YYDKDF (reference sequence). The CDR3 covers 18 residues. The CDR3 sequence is CATSGGGGVRGALATQYF. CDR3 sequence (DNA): TGTGCCACCAGCGGAGGGGGAGGGGTGCGGGGTGCCCTCGCTACGCAGTATTTT. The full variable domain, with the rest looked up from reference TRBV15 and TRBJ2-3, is DAMVIQNPRYQVTQFGKPVTLSCSQTLNHNVMYWYQQKSSQAPKLLFHYYDKDFNNEADTPDNFQSRRPNTSFCFLDIRSPGLGDTAMYLCATSGGGGVRGALATQYFGPGTRLTVL.

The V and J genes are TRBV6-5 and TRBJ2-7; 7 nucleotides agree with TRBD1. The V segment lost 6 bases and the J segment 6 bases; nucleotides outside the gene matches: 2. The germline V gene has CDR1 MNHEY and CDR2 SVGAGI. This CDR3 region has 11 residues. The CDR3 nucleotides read TGTGCCAGCAGAAGACAGGGCGAGCAGTACTTC. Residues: CASRRQGEQYF.

In DNA form, the CDR3 reads TGTGCCATCAGTAATCACAGGGGGGTTGGCACTGAAGCTTTCTTT. Amino acids: CAISNHRGVGTEAFF. The chain combines TRBV10-3 with TRBJ1-1; 8 bases are shared with TRBD1. Trimming took 5 bases from V and 4 from J; bases not matched to a gene: 9. CDR1 is ENHRY and CDR2 is SYGVKD in the germline V gene. The CDR3 consists of 15 residues.

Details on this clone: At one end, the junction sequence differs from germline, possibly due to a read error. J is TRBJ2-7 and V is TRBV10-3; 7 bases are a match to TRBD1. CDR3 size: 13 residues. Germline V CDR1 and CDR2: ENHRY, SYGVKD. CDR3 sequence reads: CATNQDRSFEQYF. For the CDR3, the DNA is TGTGCCACTAACCAGGACAGGTCCTTCGAGCAGTACTTC.

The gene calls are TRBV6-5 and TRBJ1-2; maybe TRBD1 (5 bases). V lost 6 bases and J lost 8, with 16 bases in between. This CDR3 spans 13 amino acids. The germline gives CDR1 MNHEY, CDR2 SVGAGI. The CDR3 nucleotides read TGTGCCAGCAGGACCCAGGGATTCCGCGGCTACACCTTC. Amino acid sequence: CASRTQGFRGYTF.

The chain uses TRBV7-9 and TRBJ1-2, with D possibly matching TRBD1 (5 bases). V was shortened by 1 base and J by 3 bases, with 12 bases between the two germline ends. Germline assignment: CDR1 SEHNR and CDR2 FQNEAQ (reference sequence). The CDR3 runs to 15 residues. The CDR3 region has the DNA TGTGCCAGCAGCTTAGGCCAGGGAAATTACTATGGCTACACCTTC. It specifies CASSLGQGNYYGYTF.